This TCR beta chain was recovered during a study of blood T cell repertoires in COVID-19. Germline assignment: CDR1 SGHRS and CDR2 YFSETQ. The CDR3 is made up of 15 amino acids. Unmatched junction bases numbered 6, after V lost 4 bases and J lost 5 bases. Profiling relied on immunoSEQ multiplex PCR, and the TCRdb table lists in-frame clones only, not all of them. Of fewer than 450,000 clones listed, around 90% are singletons. The receptor was isolated from a woman aged 18-29 years who had recovered from COVID-19. Sequencing was done on a sample of PBMCs or T cells enriched from blood (not recorded which). The chain carries TRBV5-1 and TRBJ1-6; 7 bases match TRBD1. CDR3: CASSIGTAHNSPLHF. CDR3 sequence (DNA): TGCGCCAGCAGCATCGGGACAGCACATAATTCACCCCTCCACTTT.